A selection of T cell receptor beta chains follows, all from one sample in a study of OX40 agonist ivuxolimab in advanced cancers. Here immunoSEQ multiplex PCR was the method, and the copy in TCRdb shows in-frame clones only, minus some. The sample includes 15,000 to 20,000 clones, over 75% of them seen just once. This specimen consisted of CD4+ or CD8+ T cells sorted from blood, obtained in a trial of the OX40 agonist ivuxolimab. The receptors derive from an adult with an advanced solid tumor such as melanoma, head and neck, liver or kidney cancer. CDR3s include the opening cysteine and the closing phenylalanine or tryptophan. Fields, in order: clone size, D gene, V gene, J gene, CDR3 protein, CDR3 DNA. The D gene is left open where the match is weak. Some rows have no size entry. The others give once, few or many, or a class for an expanded clone.

clone_size: NA; d_call: NA; v_call: TRBV7-6; j_call: TRBJ2-3; cdr3_aa: CASSLAESLAPEEPGQYF; cdr3_nt: TGTGCCAGCAGCTTAGCGGAATCTCTAGCGCCAGAGGAACCGGGGCAGTATTTT
clone_size: NA; d_call: TRBD1; v_call: TRBV30; j_call: TRBJ1-1; cdr3_aa: CPIRGLYTEAFF; cdr3_nt: TGTCCTATAAGGGGGCTCTACACTGAAGCTTTCTTT
clone_size: NA; d_call: TRBD2; v_call: TRBV6-5; j_call: TRBJ2-1; cdr3_aa: CASSPSGGSYNEQFF; cdr3_nt: TGTGCCAGCAGTCCTAGCGGGGGCTCCTACAATGAGCAGTTCTTC
clone_size: NA; d_call: NA; v_call: TRBV7-2; j_call: TRBJ2-1; cdr3_aa: CASTYSNEQFF; cdr3_nt: TGTGCCAGCACCTACAGTAATGAGCAGTTCTTC
clone_size: NA; d_call: NA; v_call: TRBV4-1; j_call: TRBJ2-2; cdr3_aa: CASSQGRAGELFF; cdr3_nt: TGCGCCAGCAGCCAGGGAAGGGCCGGGGAGCTGTTTTTT
clone_size: NA; d_call: NA; v_call: TRBV5-6; j_call: TRBJ2-1; cdr3_aa: CASSFGSWNEQFF; cdr3_nt: TGTGCCAGCAGCTTCGGTTCGTGGAATGAGCAGTTCTTC
clone_size: NA; d_call: NA; v_call: TRBV28; j_call: TRBJ1-1; cdr3_aa: CASSLSGAEAFF; cdr3_nt: TGTGCCAGCAGTTTATCTGGCGCTGAAGCTTTCTTT
clone_size: NA; d_call: NA; v_call: TRBV4-1; j_call: TRBJ2-7; cdr3_aa: CASSQETMGYEQYF; cdr3_nt: TGCGCCAGCAGCCAAGAAACAATGGGCTACGAGCAGTACTTC
clone_size: NA; d_call: NA; v_call: TRBV27; j_call: TRBJ2-1; cdr3_aa: CASSLRGTGEGHNEQFF; cdr3_nt: TGTGCCAGCAGTTTAAGGGGGACTGGGGAGGGACACAATGAGCAGTTCTTC
clone_size: NA; d_call: NA; v_call: TRBV21-1; j_call: TRBJ1-5; cdr3_aa: CASSKGQRRQPQHF; cdr3_nt: TGTGCCAGCAGCAAAGGACAGCGAAGGCAGCCCCAGCATTTT
clone_size: NA; d_call: NA; v_call: TRBV28; j_call: TRBJ2-7; cdr3_aa: CASRDIPEPYEQYF; cdr3_nt: TGTGCCAGCAGGGACATTCCGGAACCATACGAGCAGTACTTC
clone_size: NA; d_call: TRBD2; v_call: TRBV7-6; j_call: TRBJ2-1; cdr3_aa: CASSRGGLGYNEQFF; cdr3_nt: TGTGCCAGCAGCCGGGGGGGTCTCGGCTACAATGAGCAGTTCTTC
clone_size: NA; d_call: TRBD1; v_call: TRBV5-4; j_call: TRBJ1-3; cdr3_aa: CASSYRDSRDTIYF; cdr3_nt: TGTGCCAGCAGCTACCGGGACAGTCGAGACACCATATATTTT
clone_size: NA; d_call: NA; v_call: TRBV19; j_call: TRBJ2-1; cdr3_aa: CASSFGNEQFF; cdr3_nt: TGTGCCAGTAGCTTCGGAAATGAGCAGTTCTTC
clone_size: once; d_call: NA; v_call: TRBV9; j_call: TRBJ2-1; cdr3_aa: CASSVVESPGLEQFF; cdr3_nt: TGTGCCAGCAGCGTAGTGGAGAGCCCGGGCCTTGAGCAGTTCTTC
clone_size: NA; d_call: NA; v_call: TRBV28; j_call: TRBJ1-4; cdr3_aa: CASSGDGYEKLFF; cdr3_nt: TGTGCCAGCAGTGGGGACGGTTATGAAAAACTGTTTTTT
clone_size: NA; d_call: NA; v_call: TRBV11-3; j_call: TRBJ2-2; cdr3_aa: CASSGGQWVPTGELFF; cdr3_nt: TGTGCCAGCAGCGGGGGACAATGGGTTCCCACCGGGGAGCTGTTTTTT
clone_size: NA; d_call: NA; v_call: TRBV6-5; j_call: TRBJ2-5; cdr3_aa: CASKSVTEQETQYF; cdr3_nt: TGTGCCAGCAAAAGTGTGACAGAGCAAGAGACCCAGTACTTC
clone_size: NA; d_call: NA; v_call: TRBV14; j_call: TRBJ1-1; cdr3_aa: CASSQGYREAFF; cdr3_nt: TGTGCCAGCAGCCAAGGGTACAGGGAAGCTTTCTTT
clone_size: NA; d_call: TRBD2; v_call: TRBV28; j_call: TRBJ2-3; cdr3_aa: CASSLLTVRLAGDPSTDTQYF; cdr3_nt: TGTGCCAGCAGTTTATTAACAGTGCGGCTAGCGGGAGACCCTAGCACAGATACGCAGTATTTT
clone_size: NA; d_call: TRBD2; v_call: TRBV4-3; j_call: TRBJ2-2; cdr3_aa: CASSQEGAGAGETGELFF; cdr3_nt: TGCGCCAGCAGCCAAGAAGGGGCCGGGGCGGGAGAAACCGGGGAGCTGTTTTTT
clone_size: NA; d_call: NA; v_call: TRBV6-4; j_call: TRBJ1-5; cdr3_aa: CASAAYSNQPQHF; cdr3_nt: TGTGCCAGCGCAGCTTATAGCAATCAGCCTCAGCATTTT
clone_size: NA; d_call: TRBD1; v_call: TRBV27; j_call: TRBJ2-3; cdr3_aa: CASSLDRGTDTQYF; cdr3_nt: TGTGCCAGCAGTTTAGACAGGGGCACAGATACGCAGTATTTT
clone_size: NA; d_call: NA; v_call: TRBV19; j_call: TRBJ2-5; cdr3_aa: CASSSFGEETQYF; cdr3_nt: TGTGCCAGTAGTAGTTTCGGGGAAGAGACCCAGTACTTC
clone_size: once; d_call: NA; v_call: TRBV6-5; j_call: TRBJ2-1; cdr3_aa: CATSRHGGYNEQFF; cdr3_nt: TGTGCCACTTCCCGACATGGTGGCTACAATGAGCAGTTCTTC
clone_size: once; d_call: TRBD1; v_call: TRBV15; j_call: TRBJ2-2; cdr3_aa: CATSRGQTGSNTGELFF; cdr3_nt: TGTGCCACCAGCAGAGGTCAGACAGGGTCGAACACCGGGGAGCTGTTTTTT
clone_size: once; d_call: NA; v_call: TRBV10-3; j_call: TRBJ2-1; cdr3_aa: CAISESSGPQIRNEQFF; cdr3_nt: TGTGCCATCAGTGAGAGTAGCGGTCCTCAGATTCGCAATGAGCAGTTCTTC
clone_size: NA; d_call: NA; v_call: TRBV6-1; j_call: TRBJ2-5; cdr3_aa: CASSELGEQETQYF; cdr3_nt: TGTGCCAGCAGTGAACTGGGGGAGCAAGAGACCCAGTACTTC
clone_size: NA; d_call: NA; v_call: TRBV18; j_call: TRBJ2-2; cdr3_aa: CASSPSARELFF; cdr3_nt: TGTGCCAGCTCACCCTCCGCGAGGGAGCTGTTTTTT
clone_size: NA; d_call: NA; v_call: TRBV7-9; j_call: TRBJ1-1; cdr3_aa: CASSFPQVKTEAFF; cdr3_nt: TGTGCCAGCAGCTTTCCACAGGTAAAGACTGAAGCTTTCTTT
clone_size: NA; d_call: NA; v_call: TRBV29-1; j_call: TRBJ2-5; cdr3_aa: CSAGGTQYF; cdr3_nt: TGCAGCGCTGGAGGGACCCAGTACTTC
clone_size: NA; d_call: NA; v_call: TRBV19; j_call: TRBJ2-7; cdr3_aa: CASSIGASYEQYF; cdr3_nt: TGTGCCAGTAGTATTGGGGCTAGCTACGAGCAGTACTTC
clone_size: NA; d_call: NA; v_call: TRBV7-8; j_call: TRBJ2-3; cdr3_aa: CASRTRSSGTDTQYF; cdr3_nt: TGTGCCAGCAGGACTAGGAGTTCAGGCACAGATACGCAGTATTTT
clone_size: NA; d_call: NA; v_call: TRBV10-1; j_call: TRBJ2-7; cdr3_aa: CASSEGTQGSSYEQYF; cdr3_nt: TGCGCCAGCAGTGAAGGTACCCAAGGGTCTAGCTACGAGCAGTACTTC
clone_size: NA; d_call: NA; v_call: TRBV6-6; j_call: TRBJ1-1; cdr3_aa: CASSYRRSVRNTEAFF; cdr3_nt: TGTGCCAGCAGTTACAGGCGGAGTGTACGGAACACTGAAGCTTTCTTT
clone_size: NA; d_call: NA; v_call: TRBV10-3; j_call: TRBJ1-2; cdr3_aa: CAISFYRDKGYGYTF; cdr3_nt: TGTGCCATCAGTTTCTACCGGGACAAGGGCTATGGCTACACCTTC
clone_size: once; d_call: NA; v_call: TRBV5-6; j_call: TRBJ2-3; cdr3_aa: CASSLGELSLLTDTQYF; cdr3_nt: TGTGCCAGCAGCTTGGGGGAACTCTCCTTGCTCACAGATACGCAGTATTTT
clone_size: many; d_call: NA; v_call: TRBV7-3; j_call: TRBJ2-1; cdr3_aa: CASSPTAQSSYNEQFF; cdr3_nt: TGTGCCAGCAGCCCGACGGCTCAGAGCTCCTACAATGAGCAGTTCTTC
clone_size: few; d_call: NA; v_call: TRBV5-1; j_call: TRBJ2-7; cdr3_aa: CASSLPSYEQYF; cdr3_nt: TGCGCCAGCAGCTTGCCCTCCTACGAGCAGTACTTC